A single count supports the clone carrying this T cell receptor (beta chain). Antigen specificity is unknown. The time point was: pretreatment peripheral blood. This entry belongs to a study of PD-L1 blockade in urothelial cancer. The overall study: Each participant's history included 0 to 3 prior chemotherapy regimens. Peripheral blood specimens exhibited a median yield of around 130,000 T cells.

General observations from the study: Better survival was forecast by a pretreatment blood TCR clonality below the median.

Each PCR had synthetic TCR analog templates added to it as a spike-in. TCRdb keeps only in-frame clones here, not all; method: immunoSEQ multiplex PCR. The table includes approximately 100,000 clones, 89% detected once. V lost 10 bases and J 4 bases, leaving 13 bases between the germline ends. The CDR3 is made up of 12 amino acids. CDR1 is MDHEN and CDR2 is SYDVKM in the germline V gene. The TCR originated in a woman at least 80 years old with urothelial cancer. The chain links TRBV28 to TRBJ1-2; no reliable D call. The sequences come from PBMCs, collected around atezolizumab (anti-PD-L1) treatment. Here the CDR3 DNA reads TGTGCCATCACCGGGGTTTTCTATGGCTACACCTTC. It is translated as CAITGVFYGYTF.